The 24 T cell receptor beta chains in this list originate from one sample, sequenced in a study of beta chain features in type 1 diabetes (dated by TCRdb to between 2018 and 2020). Library creation used the immunoSEQ multiplex PCR assay. The entire isolated RNA was reverse transcribed using the High Capacity cDNA Reverse Transcription Kit, and thus expressed TCRB transcripts were sequenced. Sourced from immuneACCESS, this table was stored by TCRdb with only in-frame sequences that have V and J called. A share of the clones is absent; for the studies checked, an unresolved V gene accounts for under half, and the remainder has no known explanation. This sample comprises 390,000 or so clones, about 15% of them detected only once. 0.035% to 0.045% of the sample is taken by the ten largest. Material for sequencing was naive CD4+ T cells from blood. What this sample's cell subset or site label stands for: true naive CD4+ T cells. All receptors come from a man aged 25-45 years in good health.

The rearrangement uses TRBV6-1 and TRBJ1-1; a weak D match, TRBD1 (6 bases). In germline, CDR1 is MNHNS, CDR2 SASEGT. Trimming stripped 4 bases from V and 2 bases from J, with 20 bases between. CDR3 length: 17 residues. The CDR3 bases are TGTGCCAGCAGTGGACGCCCAACCGACAGGATAAACACTGAAGCTTTCTTT. Its translation: CASSGRPTDRINTEAFF.

This sequence joins TRBV7-6 and TRBJ2-1; D remains ambiguous. Trimming shortened V by 5 bases and J by 5 bases, and 7 bases separated the two germline ends. In germline, CDR1 is SGHVS, CDR2 FNYEAQ. This CDR3 is built from 12 residues. CDR3 loop: CASSLVDNEQFF. The CDR3 DNA sequence: TGTGCCAGCAGCCTGGTCGACAATGAGCAGTTCTTC.

Only a few counts were recorded for this clone. The chain has TRBV7-2 and TRBJ2-2; D not resolved. With 0 bases removed from V and 0 bases from J, the gap between germline ends came to 5 bases. The CDR3 is 15 residues long. Germline values: CDR1 SGHTA, CDR2 FQGNSA. This chain's CDR3 is CASSLAGSNTGELFF. The CDR3 DNA reads as TGTGCCAGCAGCTTAGCGGGTTCGAACACCGGGGAGCTGTTTTTT.

This clone was counted a few times. The chain carries TRBV30 and TRBJ1-6; D not resolved. The V and J ends lost 3 bases and 7 bases respectively, with 16 bases between them. Germline V CDR1 and CDR2: GTSNPN, SVGIG (reference sequence). The CDR3 is made up of 15 amino acids. CDR3 sequence: CAWSQTKGRNSPLHF. Written as DNA, the CDR3 is TGTGCCTGGAGCCAGACGAAAGGGAGGAATTCACCCCTCCACTTT.

A word on this clone: This same CDR3 is encoded by further DNA sequences in the sample. This chain uses TRBV29-1 with TRBJ2-1, with 11 bases matching TRBD2. This CDR3 is 14 amino acids long. Germline V gene sequence: CDR1 SQVTM, CDR2 ANQGSEA. V shed 8 bases and J 8 bases; nucleotides not matched to a gene: 11. The CDR3 bases are TGCAGCCACAGGACTAGCGGGCCCACCGATGAGCAGTTCTTC. Its translation is CSHRTSGPTDEQFF.

This clone was observed a few times. This sequence joins TRBV25-1 and TRBJ2-7, with a possible D match to TRBD1 (5 bases). Germline V gene sequence: CDR1 MGHDK, CDR2 SYGVNS. Trimming stripped 5 bases from V and 6 bases from J, with 17 bases between. The CDR3 has 14 amino acids. CDR3 amino acids: CASSWGSQGSEQYV. CDR3 coding DNA: TGTGCCAGCAGTTGGGGCTCCCAAGGATCCGAGCAGTACGTC.

This clone was detected only a few times. The CDR3 loop reads CASRYTTGENTEAFF. The CDR3 DNA is TGTGCCAGCAGGTACACGACAGGCGAGAACACTGAAGCTTTCTTT. The rearrangement links TRBV28 to TRBJ1-1; TRBD1 might be the D (6 bases). Germline-derived CDR1 and CDR2 are MDHEN and SYDVKM. The V gene lost 6 bases and the J gene lost 1 base, with 15 bases spanning the gap. The CDR3 loop spans 15 amino acids.

This clone was detected a few times. The V call is TRBV25-1, the J call TRBJ1-1; D is uncertain. The CDR3 sequence is 11 residues long. Germline lookup yields CDR1 MGHDK and CDR2 SYGVNS. V lost 4 bases and J 8 bases, leaving 8 bases between the germline ends. The CDR3 loop reads CASSVEVEAFF. CDR3 sequence (DNA): TGTGCCAGCAGTGTCGAGGTGGAAGCTTTCTTT.

A single count supports this clone. The same CDR3 can be traced to other DNA sequences in this sample. This chain links TRBV2 with TRBJ2-2; TRBD2 might be the D (5 bases). Germline V gives CDR1 SNHLY, CDR2 FYNNEI. The ends were cut back, 6 bases at V and 5 bases at J, with 10 bases in the middle. This CDR3 is 13 amino acids long. As DNA, the CDR3 is TGTGCCAGCAGCCTAAGAGGGACCGGGGAGCTGTTTTTT. Its translation: CASSLRGTGELFF.

The chain uses TRBV15 and TRBJ2-5; TRBD1 matches at 11 bases. CDR1 LNHNV and CDR2 YYDKDF come from the germline V gene (reference sequence). Trimming at V came to 5 bases and at J to 5 bases, leaving 4 bases not matched to a gene. The CDR3 loop spans 14 amino acids. CDR3 coding DNA: TGTGCCACCAGCTGGACAGGGGGCCGGGAGACCCAGTACTTC. Translating it yields CATSWTGGRETQYF.

This clone came up a few times. The chain carries TRBV29-1 and TRBJ1-1, with 8 bases lining up with TRBD1. V shed 6 bases and J 11 bases; nucleotides not matched to a gene: 14. This CDR3 spans 13 amino acids. Germline V CDR1 and CDR2: SQVTM, ANQGSEA. This chain's CDR3 is CSVAGQGPLRAFF. For the CDR3, the DNA is TGCAGCGTGGCCGGACAGGGACCCCTTCGGGCTTTCTTT.

The chain combines TRBV30 with TRBJ1-2, with 8 positions matching TRBD1. Unmatched junction bases numbered 6, after V lost 0 bases and J lost 3 bases. CDR3 size: 15 residues. Germline CDR1 is GTSNPN and CDR2 is SVGIG (reference sequence). CDR3 loop: CAWSVPMTGDYGYTF. In nucleotides, the CDR3 is TGTGCCTGGAGTGTACCCATGACAGGGGACTATGGCTACACCTTC.

The CDR3 reads CASSQGQGNTEAFF. The CDR3 nucleotides are TGTGCCAGCAGCCAAGGACAGGGGAACACTGAAGCTTTCTTT. This sequence joins TRBV11-3 and TRBJ1-1; 8 bases are a match to TRBD1. Per germline, CDR1 SGHNT and CDR2 YENEEA. The CDR3 covers 14 residues. Trimming cost V 5 bases and J 1 base; bases outside gene matches: 3.

This clone occurred a few times. The gene calls are TRBV9 and TRBJ2-1; tentative D call: TRBD2 (7 bases). Per germline, CDR1 SGDLS and CDR2 YYNGEE. There are 14 residues in the CDR3. V was cut by 0 bases and J by 10 bases, with 14 bases left in between. For the CDR3, the DNA is TGTGCCAGCAGCGTAGGGGGCGGGGGCACCGAGCAGTTCTTC. Translation: CASSVGGGGTEQFF.

This clone appeared a few times. V is TRBV7-9 and J is TRBJ2-1, with 8 nucleotides matching TRBD2. The V and J ends lost 6 bases and 2 bases, in that order; junction bases with no gene match: 6. Per germline, CDR1 SEHNR and CDR2 FQNEAQ (reference sequence). The CDR3 contains 15 residues. The CDR3 here is CASRSTGGPYNEQFF. The CDR3 DNA reads as TGTGCCAGCAGATCAACGGGGGGGCCCTACAATGAGCAGTTCTTC.

J is TRBJ1-1 and V is TRBV21-1; the table calls TRBD1, which could not be checked here. TRBV21-1 is described as a pseudogene. This CDR3 has 15 residues. The CDR3 sequence: CASSELTAGGTEAFF. The CDR3 DNA follows: TGTGCCAGCAGCGAATTAACGGCAGGGGGCACTGAAGCTTTCTTT.

This clone was counted a few times. This chain links TRBV27 with TRBJ2-7; D may be TRBD1 or TRBD2 (5 bases each). The V and J ends lost 5 bases and 3 bases respectively, with 26 bases between them. The CDR3 is 18 amino acids. The germline CDR1 and CDR2 sequences are MNHEY and SMNVEV (reference sequence). CDR3 loop: CASSPLYSGTPKGYEQYF. The CDR3 DNA reads TGTGCCAGCAGTCCACTATACTCCGGGACGCCGAAAGGCTACGAGCAGTACTTC.

The V and J genes are TRBV6-5 and TRBJ1-2; the D is unclear. V was shortened by 0 bases and J by 0 bases, with 5 bases between the two germline ends. This CDR3 has 14 amino acids. The germline CDR1 and CDR2 sequences are MNHEY and SVGAGI. This CDR3 is CASSYSGTNYGYTF. The CDR3 DNA follows: TGTGCCAGCAGTTACTCGGGCACTAACTATGGCTACACCTTC.

This chain links TRBV11-2 with TRBJ1-1; D uncertain. This CDR3 region has 13 residues. Germline V gives CDR1 SGHAT, CDR2 FQNNGV. V gave up 7 bases and J gave up 3 bases, with 12 bases separating them. In nucleotides, the CDR3 is TGTGCCAGCAACCCCGGCCGGTACACTGAAGCTTTCTTT. This codes for CASNPGRYTEAFF.

The chain has TRBV6-1 and TRBJ2-5, with D perhaps matching TRBD1 or TRBD2 (5 bases each). Trimming stripped 10 bases from V and 3 bases from J, with 15 bases between. CDR1 MNHNS and CDR2 SASEGT come from the germline V gene. The CDR3 is made up of 13 amino acids. This CDR3 is CATHRTVKETQYF. The CDR3 region has the DNA TGTGCCACCCACAGGACTGTCAAAGAGACCCAGTACTTC.

The chain recombines TRBV29-1 with TRBJ1-4; maybe TRBD1 (6 bases). CDR1 is SQVTM, CDR2 ANQGSEA, per germline. Trimming took 6 bases from V and 8 from J, leaving 19 bases between them. CDR3 length: 14 residues. The CDR3 loop reads CSVYSGARGEKLFF. As DNA, the CDR3 is TGCAGCGTCTACTCCGGGGCCAGGGGCGAAAAACTGTTTTTT.

CDR3 residues: CASSASPGATTFF. CDR3 sequence (DNA): TGTGCCAGCAGCGCTTCCCCAGGGGCTACAACTTTCTTT. This chain links TRBV13 with TRBJ1-1; a possible D gene is TRBD1 (6 bases). CDR1 PRHDT and CDR2 FYEKMQ come from the germline V gene (reference sequence). CDR3 length: 13 amino acids. The V gene lost 5 bases and the J gene lost 12 bases, with 19 bases spanning the gap.

The chain combines TRBV7-2 with TRBJ2-1; weak D call: TRBD1 (5 bases). This CDR3 is 14 amino acids long. CDR1 is SGHTA and CDR2 is FQGNSA in the germline V gene. V shed 4 bases and J shed 7 bases, with 14 bases lying between them. CDR3: CASSSTPGLNEQFF. CDR3 bases: TGTGCCAGCAGCTCCACTCCAGGGCTGAATGAGCAGTTCTTC. The full variable domain, in which reference TRBV7-2 and TRBJ2-1 provide the parts outside the CDR3, is GAGVSQSPSNKVTEKGKDVELRCDPISGHTALYWYRQSLGQGLEFLIYFQGNSAPDKSGLPSDRFSAERTGGSVSTLTIQRTQQEDSAVYLCASSSTPGLNEQFFGPGTRLTVL.

The chain joins TRBV4-3 to TRBJ1-2; D not certain. Trimming removed 4 bases from V and 0 bases from J, with 9 bases in between. The CDR3 has 14 amino acids. Germline lookup yields CDR1 LGHNA and CDR2 YSLEER. CDR3 amino acids: CASSLGEANYGYTF. The CDR3 bases are TGCGCCAGCAGCCTAGGAGAGGCTAACTATGGCTACACCTTC.